This TCR beta chain was retrieved from a study of shared clonotypes between healthy human individuals. This clone was detected only once. Only in-frame clones appear in the TCRdb table, and some are missing; sequencing was by immunoSEQ multiplex PCR. Of about a million clones in the sample, roughly 77% are singletons; the top ten hold approximately 0.95%. Donors comprised only Caucasian adults living in Nashville, Tennessee. Germline assignment: CDR1 SGHVS and CDR2 FQNEAQ. The CDR3 extends over 16 amino acids. J was trimmed by 6 bases and V by 1 base; bases with no gene match: 6. The TCR was taken from a man younger than 35 in good health. Some clones in this sample may be carry-over from other donors' samples. The chain couples TRBV7-8 to TRBJ2-3; 11 positions agree with TRBD2. The sample taken for sequencing was memory CD4+ T cells from PBMCs. The subset was: CD45RA-negative fraction. The CDR3 protein is CASSLVLAGDGDTQYF. CDR3 nucleotides: TGTGCCAGCAGCTTAGTACTAGCGGGAGACGGGGATACGCAGTATTTT. Variable domain in full (rest from reference TRBV7-8 and TRBJ2-3): GAGVSQSPRYKVAKRGQDVALRCDPISGHVSLFWYQQALGQGPEFLTYFQNEAQLDKSGLPSDRFFAERPEGSVSTLKIQRTQQEDSAVYLCASSLVLAGDGDTQYFGPGTRLTVL.